The subject of this entry is one T cell receptor beta chain. The antigen is not known. A much larger clone differs by one base, so this may be a read error. Through a sample-barcoded 5' primer and a J-beta primer mix, a second PCR was run for roughly 7 to 12 cycles. In TCRdb, the 5' RACE reads were re-called with MiXCR into one record per CDR3 protein. The repertoire consists of 1.5 million to 1.9 million distinct CDR3 sequences, with approximately 42% occurring once and the leading ten covering around 4%. This record comes from a study of blood T cells in healthy people across ages. Per-sample PBMC isolation yielded at least 6 million cells. Germline CDR1 reads SQVTM; CDR2 reads ANQGSEA. This CDR3 has 15 residues. Trimming shortened V by 6 bases and J by 11 bases, and 28 bases separated the two germline ends. Points from the study as a whole: It was not known whether donors were CMV positive (a possible confounder of expanded clonotype changes).

The clonotype was recovered from a woman younger than 35 in good health. Material: blood. The gene calls are TRBV29-1 and TRBJ2-5, with D tentatively TRBD1 or TRBD2 (5 bases each). CDR3 bases: TGCAGCGTACCCTTTTTGGGGGTGGGGTACAATGAGCAGTACTTC. It specifies CSVPFLGVGYNEQYF.